Here is one T cell receptor beta chain with its context. Its antigen is not known. This sample is drawn from a study of T cells in localized non-small cell lung cancer. Study results and limitations: Elevated blood T cell density was associated with longer overall survival. Heterogeneity remains possible, as sequencing covered one tumor region only. Median around 60 top-100 tumor clones were shared with paired adjacent lung.

V trimming: 1 base; J trimming: 4 bases; junction bases outside the gene matches: 5. Germline lookup yields CDR1 SEHNR and CDR2 FQNEAQ (reference sequence). The CDR3 totals 15 residues. Sequencing was performed with immunoSEQ multiplex PCR; in TCRdb, only in-frame clones are kept and a portion is missing. The table includes tens of thousands of clones, around 92% detected once. The genes are TRBV7-9 and TRBJ2-5; 8 positions agree with TRBD1. The sequence came from a female donor aged 60 or older with stage I lung adenocarcinoma. The specimen was peripheral blood, collected before any cancer treatment. This CDR3 is CASSLGAGGGETQYF. The CDR3 DNA sequence: TGTGCCAGCAGCTTAGGGGCAGGGGGCGGAGAGACCCAGTACTTC.